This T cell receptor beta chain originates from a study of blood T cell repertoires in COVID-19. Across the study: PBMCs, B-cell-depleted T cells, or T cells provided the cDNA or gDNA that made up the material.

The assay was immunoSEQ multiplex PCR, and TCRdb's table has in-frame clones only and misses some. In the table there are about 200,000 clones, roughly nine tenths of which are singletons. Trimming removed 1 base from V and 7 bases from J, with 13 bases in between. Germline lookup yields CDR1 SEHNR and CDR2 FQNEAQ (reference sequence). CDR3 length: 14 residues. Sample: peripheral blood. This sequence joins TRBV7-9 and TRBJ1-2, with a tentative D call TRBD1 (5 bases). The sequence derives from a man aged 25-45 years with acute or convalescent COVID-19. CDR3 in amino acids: CASSLGQSGGGYTF. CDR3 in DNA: TGTGCCAGCAGCTTAGGACAGTCGGGTGGTGGCTACACCTTC.